The table lists the clone carrying this T cell receptor (beta chain) with many counts. Its antigen is currently unknown. Authors of the study amplified TCR beta CDR3 regions from RNA transcripts. An initial round of RT-PCR targeting the TCR CDR3 relied on the HTBI primer set. TCRdb reprocessed the multiplex PCR reads with MiXCR, giving one entry per CDR3 protein. The table includes roughly 380,000 distinct CDR3 sequences, approximately 13% detected once. This entry is derived from a study of T cells in Graves' hyperthyroidism and ophthalmopathy. Study overall: Peripheral blood samples were taken at initial diagnosis, prior to any treatment.

When ophthalmopathy did not progress within 18 months, Graves' hyperthyroidism was considered stable. Points from the study as a whole: Most expanded thyroid clonotypes above 0.001 also appeared in blood. Through a model of 13 V-J features, ophthalmopathy was separated from stable hyperthyroidism.

Germline V gene sequence: CDR1 SGHAT, CDR2 FQDESV (reference sequence). This CDR3 is 16 amino acids long. V lost 2 bases to trimming and J lost 0 bases, with 13 bases between them. This TCR was recovered from a young woman with Graves' hyperthyroidism. V usage is TRBV11-1 and J usage is TRBJ1-1; D remains unclear. The sequencing input was blood. CDR3 amino acids: CASSLISGRMNTEAFF. The CDR3 DNA sequence: TGTGCCAGCAGCTTAATCTCGGGCCGAATGAACACTGAAGCTTTCTTT.